This TCR beta chain was identified during a study of cytomegalovirus exposure and HLA in healthy donors. In the study overall: The Caucasian-associated ancestry cluster held 65% to 90% of around 380 genotyped donors. Regarding the study as a whole: The study flagged 150 to 200 TCR beta chains as cytomegalovirus-associated. A later analysis reportedly found fewer N-insertions in an Asian-associated ancestry cluster than the roughly 670-donor mean. Most sequenced TCRs were rare (though some public TCRs occurred in many donors).

Germline lookup yields CDR1 LNHDA and CDR2 SQIVND (reference sequence). V was pared by 4 bases and J by 0 bases, with 10 bases between. The CDR3 covers 15 residues. Worth noting for this clone: Its target is unknown. This sample also contains other DNA sequences that code for the same CDR3.

The study ran its PCR with 60 Vbeta and 13 Jbeta primers. Profiling relied on immunoSEQ multiplex PCR, and the TCRdb table lists in-frame clones only, not all of them. The sample gives roughly 100,000 clones, approximately 70% of which show up once; roughly 3% is in the top ten. The receptor's source is a woman between 45 and 60 years old in good health and CMV-seronegative. Sequencing was done on a sample of PBMCs. The gene calls are TRBV19 and TRBJ1-5; perhaps TRBD1 as D (5 bases). The DNA of the CDR3 is TGTGCCAGTAGTACCACAGGAAATAGCAATCAGCCCCAGCATTTT. It yields the protein CASSTTGNSNQPQHF.